This T cell receptor (beta chain) was sequenced in a study of CD8 T cells in Susac syndrome. RNA, at roughly 0.5 to 1 ug, was reverse transcribed with random hexamers. TCRdb processed the immunoSEQ multiplex PCR reads anew with MiXCR; each CDR3 protein has one entry. The sample lists around 200,000 distinct CDR3 sequences; about 94% were seen once. The CDR3 loop spans 15 amino acids. Germline lookup yields CDR1 LNHDA and CDR2 SQIVND (reference sequence). Trimming took 8 bases from V and 4 from J, leaving 20 bases between them. The sequencing sample was made of CD4+ T cells from PBMCs. The source of this sequence is a human donor with Susac syndrome. The chain joins TRBV19 to TRBJ1-2; TRBD1 is a possible D gene (5 bases). The CDR3, as DNA: TGTGCCAGTGAGAGCCGGGACCTAAAAATCTATGGCTACACCTTC. It translates to CASESRDLKIYGYTF.